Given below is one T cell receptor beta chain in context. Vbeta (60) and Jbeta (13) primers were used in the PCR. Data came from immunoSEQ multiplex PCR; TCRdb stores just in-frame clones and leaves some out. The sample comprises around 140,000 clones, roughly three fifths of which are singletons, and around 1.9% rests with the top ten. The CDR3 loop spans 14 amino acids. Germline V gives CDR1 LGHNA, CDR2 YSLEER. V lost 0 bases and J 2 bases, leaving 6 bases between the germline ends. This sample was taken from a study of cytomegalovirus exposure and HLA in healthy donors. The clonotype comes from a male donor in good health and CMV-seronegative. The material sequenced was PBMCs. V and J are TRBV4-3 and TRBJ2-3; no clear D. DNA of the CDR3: TGCGCCAGCAGCCAAGAGAGGATCACAGATACGCAGTATTTT. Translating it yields CASSQERITDTQYF.